Each of the 10 T cell receptor beta chains below was sequenced from the same sample in a study of CD8+ T cells in alopecia areata. Sequencing templates came from extracted RNA that was reverse transcribed into cDNA. Using immunoSEQ multiplex PCR, the repertoire was profiled, and TCRdb retains in-frame clones only, with some absent. The table lists over 85,000 clones, less than 50% of them singletons. Sequencing was carried out using CD4+ T cells sorted from blood. The receptors were gathered from a human donor with alopecia areata.

The CDR3 DNA reads as TGCAGTGCCCTCCGAAATGAGCAGTTCTTC. Its protein is CSALRNEQFF. The V gene is TRBV20-1, the J gene TRBJ2-1; unclear D gene. Between the trimmed V and J ends, which lost 6 bases and 7 bases, there was a span of 7 bases. This CDR3 has 10 residues. Germline CDR1 DFQATT, CDR2 SNEGSKA (reference sequence).

This chain uses TRBV5-1 with TRBJ2-3; 7 nucleotides agree with TRBD1. Germline CDR1 and CDR2: SGHRS and YFSETQ. V lost 4 bases to trimming and J lost 0 bases; unmatched junction nucleotides: 2. The CDR3 extends over 14 amino acids. The CDR3 region has the DNA TGCGCCAGCAGCCAGGGACAGAGCACAGATACGCAGTATTTT. Residues: CASSQGQSTDTQYF. Full variable domain (missing parts from reference TRBV5-1 and TRBJ2-3): KAGVTQTPRYLIKTRGQQVTLSCSPISGHRSVSWYQQTPGQGLQFLFEYFSETQRNKGNFPGRFSGRQFSNSRSEMNVSTLELGDSALYLCASSQGQSTDTQYFGPGTRLTVL.

The chain employs TRBV29-1 and TRBJ1-3; 7 positions agree with TRBD1. Germline V gene lookup returns CDR1 SQVTM and CDR2 ANQGSEA. With V trimmed by 5 bases and J by 8 bases, 6 bases remained unmatched. The CDR3 contains 12 residues. CDR3 region: CSVTQGRDTIYF. The DNA of the CDR3 is TGCAGCGTTACACAGGGGAGGGACACCATATATTTT.

This clone has a handful of counts. The CDR3 loop reads CSVGGLAGGHEQYF. The CDR3, as DNA: TGCAGCGTTGGGGGACTAGCGGGAGGCCACGAGCAGTACTTC. The chain links TRBV29-1 to TRBJ2-7, with 15 bases identical to TRBD2. V gave up 4 bases and J gave up 5 bases; unmatched junction bases: 3. This CDR3 region has 14 residues. Germline lookup yields CDR1 SQVTM and CDR2 ANQGSEA.

This sequence joins TRBV7-9 and TRBJ2-3; D perhaps matches TRBD2 (6 bases). V was pared by 2 bases and J by 3 bases, with 12 bases between. The length of the CDR3 is 15 residues. Per the germline V gene, CDR1 is SEHNR and CDR2 is FQNEAQ (reference sequence). The CDR3 nucleotides are TGTGCCAGCAGCTTATTGGGCGGAGGGACAGATACGCAGTATTTT. It encodes CASSLLGGGTDTQYF.

The chain has TRBV29-1 and TRBJ2-5; the D is unclear. Trimming removed 8 bases from V and 5 bases from J, with 21 bases in between. The CDR3 covers 14 residues. Germline V lookup: CDR1 SQVTM, CDR2 ANQGSEA. The CDR3 sequence: CSMSAPRPPETQYF. CDR3 nucleotides: TGCAGCATGTCTGCGCCGAGGCCTCCGGAGACCCAGTACTTC.

This clone was recorded once. This chain links TRBV6-5 with TRBJ1-1; TRBD1 matches at 7 bases. The junction had 3 bases not matched to a gene; V was cut back by 4 bases and J by 1 base. The CDR3 has 14 amino acids. Germline values: CDR1 MNHEY, CDR2 SVGAGI. CDR3 protein: CASSSGDRNTEAFF. DNA of the CDR3: TGTGCCAGCAGTTCAGGGGACAGGAACACTGAAGCTTTCTTT.

The table lists this clone with a few counts. The chain employs TRBV28 and TRBJ2-4, with TRBD1 matching over 8 bases. Trimming at V came to 6 bases and at J to 0 bases, leaving 4 bases not matched to a gene. This CDR3 is 15 amino acids long. The germline V gene encodes CDR1 MDHEN and CDR2 SYDVKM. This chain's CDR3 is CASRTGGLAKNIQYF. CDR3 sequence (DNA): TGTGCCAGCAGAACAGGGGGTTTAGCCAAAAACATTCAGTACTTC.

This clone occurred once. The chain couples TRBV29-1 to TRBJ2-7, with TRBD1 identical over 7 bases. The CDR3 extends over 14 amino acids. V shed 6 bases, J shed 0 bases, and the junction held 8 bases outside the gene matches. Germline V gene sequence: CDR1 SQVTM, CDR2 ANQGSEA. The CDR3 reads CSVALGQSSYEQYF. CDR3 DNA: TGCAGCGTAGCGCTGGGACAGAGCTCCTACGAGCAGTACTTC.

This clone was observed a handful of times. V gene TRBV29-1 combines with J gene TRBJ1-1; D might be TRBD1 (6 bases). The CDR3 sequence is 12 residues long. The germline CDR1 and CDR2 sequences are SQVTM and ANQGSEA. The V and J ends lost 7 bases and 1 base respectively, with 10 bases between them. The CDR3 spells CSAGHTNTEAFF. CDR3 nucleotides: TGCAGCGCGGGACATACGAACACTGAAGCTTTCTTT.